The 26 T cell receptor beta chains listed next were all sequenced from one sample in a study of blood T cells in healthy people across ages. Primed by a sample-barcoded 5' primer and a J-beta primer mix, a second PCR proceeded for about 6 to 12 cycles. In TCRdb, the 5' RACE reads were re-called with MiXCR into one record per CDR3 protein. The data contain fewer than 750,000 distinct CDR3 sequences, over 40% of them singletons. Sequenced sample: blood. Receptors were obtained from a woman of 80 years or more in good health.

The chain employs TRBV5-1 and TRBJ2-5; 7 bases are shared with TRBD1. Germline CDR1 is SGHRS and CDR2 is YFSETQ. The length of the CDR3 is 15 residues. The trim removed 0 bases at V and 2 bases at J, leaving 4 bases unmatched. CDR3 loop: CASSLGQGVQETQYF. CDR3 coding DNA: TGCGCCAGCAGCTTGGGACAGGGAGTTCAAGAGACCCAGTACTTC.

This clonotype was seen at least ten times. This sequence joins TRBV28 and TRBJ1-6, with TRBD1 as a possible D gene (6 bases). The V end was cut by 7 bases, the J end by 9 bases, with 13 bases between. Germline assignment: CDR1 MDHEN and CDR2 SYDVKM. The length of the CDR3 is 13 residues. This chain's CDR3 is CASNNDRISPLHF. The DNA of the CDR3 is TGTGCCAGCAATAACGACAGGATTTCACCCCTCCACTTT. The whole variable domain, remainder taken from reference TRBV28 and TRBJ1-6, is DVKVTQSSRYLVKRTGEKVFLECVQDMDHENMFWYRQDPGLGLRLIYFSYDVKMKEKGDIPEGYSVSREKKERFSLILESASTNQTSMYLCASNNDRISPLHFGNGTRLTVT.

This clonotype has at least ten counts. This chain connects TRBV29-1 to TRBJ2-7, with 7 bases identical to TRBD2. J gave up 1 base and V 2 bases, and 14 bases lay outside the gene matches. The CDR3 spans 17 residues. CDR1 SQVTM and CDR2 ANQGSEA come from the germline V gene. CDR3 coding DNA: TGCAGCGTTGAATGGGCCTCGGGGACTACCCTTTCCTACGAGCAGTACTTC. This translates into CSVEWASGTTLSYEQYF.

Of note for this clonotype: A much larger clone lies a single base off, so this may be a read error. This rearrangement joins TRBV20-1 to TRBJ2-3, with D possibly TRBD1 on 6 matching bases. The CDR3 sequence is 14 residues long. The germline gives CDR1 DFQATT, CDR2 SNEGSKA (reference sequence). The CDR3 spells CSARRTAVSDTRYF. For the CDR3, the DNA is TGCAGTGCCAGGAGGACAGCCGTGTCAGATACGCGGTATTTT.

In the case of this clonotype: Relative to the germline gene, one junction end is altered; a read error may explain this. The rearrangement joins TRBV5-6 to TRBJ2-1, with TRBD2 matching over 7 bases. This CDR3 has 17 amino acids. Germline values: CDR1 SGHDT, CDR2 YYEEEE. CDR3 nucleotide sequence: TGTGACAGCAGTTTGGGTGTTGGGGGAGGGCCCTACAATGAGCAGTTCTTC. This encodes CDSSLGVGGGPYNEQFF.

As for this clonotype: Its ends do not fully match the called genes, so a read error is possible. V gene TRBV7-9 combines with J gene TRBJ2-3, with 9 positions matching TRBD2. Germline V CDR1 and CDR2: SEHNR, FQNEAQ (reference sequence). This CDR3 has 15 amino acids. The CDR3 loop reads CASSLFSGSTDTRYF. The CDR3 nucleotides are TGTGCCAGCAGCTTATTTAGCGGGAGCACAGATACGCGGTATTTT.

This clonotype was seen at least ten times. The CDR3 region is CASSGDNEKLFF. The CDR3 DNA follows: TGTGCCAGCAGTGGGGATAATGAAAAACTGTTTTTT. The chain has TRBV25-1 and TRBJ1-4; D not certain. The V end lost 4 bases, the J end lost 4 bases, and 4 bases lay between the germline ends. The CDR3 is 12 amino acids. CDR1 is MGHDK and CDR2 is SYGVNS in the germline V gene.

The chain combines TRBV29-1 with TRBJ2-5; D may match TRBD1 or TRBD2 (5 bases each). Deletions cut 0 bases from V and 6 bases from J, with 17 bases between. This CDR3 has 15 residues. Germline V gives CDR1 SQVTM, CDR2 ANQGSEA. For the CDR3, the DNA is TGCAGCGTTGAAGATCTGTGGGGGTTCTCTCAGACCCAGTACTTC. Translating gives CSVEDLWGFSQTQYF.

This clonotype turned up a few times. The chain is built from TRBV30 and TRBJ2-5; 7 bases are a match to TRBD2. Germline CDR1 is GTSNPN and CDR2 is SVGIG (reference sequence). The junction had 11 bases not matched to a gene; V was cut back by 3 bases and J by 4 bases. The CDR3 covers 15 residues. Here the CDR3 DNA reads TGTGCCTGGAGCCCTGGGACTATCTTCCCAGAGACCCAGTACTTC. It codes for CAWSPGTIFPETQYF.

V is TRBV11-2 and J is TRBJ2-7, with 7 nucleotides matching TRBD2. The V and J ends lost 5 bases and 11 bases, in that order; junction bases with no gene match: 12. The germline CDR1 and CDR2 sequences are SGHAT and FQNNGV. The CDR3 is 13 residues long. The CDR3 bases are TGTGCCAGCAGCGTAGGAACGGGGGGTGTGGAGTACTTC. Its protein is CASSVGTGGVEYF.

This clonotype was counted a few times. This chain joins TRBV29-1 and TRBJ2-1; TRBD2 aligns across 10 bases. CDR3 length equals 12 residues. Germline CDR1 is SQVTM and CDR2 is ANQGSEA. Trimming took 6 bases from V and 7 from J; bases not matched to a gene: 3. CDR3 bases: TGCAGCGTCAGGACTAGCGGAAATGAGCAGTTCTTC. Translating it yields CSVRTSGNEQFF.

The chain joins TRBV5-1 to TRBJ1-2; 9 bases line up with TRBD1. CDR3 length equals 13 residues. CDR1 and CDR2 (germline): SGHRS, YFSETQ. After removal of 2 bases from V and 9 bases from J, the junction contained 5 bases not matched to a gene. CDR3 in amino acids: CASSFGQGMRYTF. CDR3 sequence (DNA): TGCGCCAGCAGCTTCGGACAGGGGATGCGCTACACCTTC.

The chain carries TRBV7-6 and TRBJ1-2; no clear D gene. Trimming cost V 5 bases and J 7 bases, with 11 bases left between them. The germline gives CDR1 SGHVS, CDR2 FNYEAQ. The CDR3 extends over 12 amino acids. The chain's CDR3 is CASSNGVGGYTF. The CDR3 DNA is TGTGCCAGCAGCAACGGGGTGGGTGGCTACACCTTC.

About this clonotype itself: The junction and the germline gene differ at one end; a read error may be behind it. The genes are TRBV20-1 and TRBJ2-5; D gene ambiguous. The CDR3 runs 12 residues. Per the germline V gene, CDR1 is DFQATT and CDR2 is SNEGSKA (reference sequence). The CDR3 reads CSARGPQQTQYF. CDR3 DNA sequence: TGCAGTGCCAGAGGACCTCAACAGACCCAGTACTTC.

This clonotype occurred a few times. Given a much more abundant clone one base away, this may be a read error. This chain connects TRBV5-1 to TRBJ1-2; no firm D call. Per the germline V gene, CDR1 is SGHRS and CDR2 is YFSETQ. The CDR3 is 12 residues long. CDR3 bases: TGCACCAGCAGCCCTACCAACTATGGCTACACCTTC. Amino acid sequence: CTSSPTNYGYTF. Full variable domain (rest looked up from reference TRBV5-1 and TRBJ1-2): KAGVTQTPRYLIKTRGQQVTLSCSPISGHRSVSWYQQTPGQGLQFLFEYFSETQRNKGNFPGRFSGRQFSNSRSEMNVSTLELGDSALYLCTSSPTNYGYTFGSGTRLTVV.

V and J are TRBV28 and TRBJ2-3; TRBD2 might be the D (6 bases). The CDR3 is 14 residues long. Per germline, CDR1 MDHEN and CDR2 SYDVKM. V shed 6 bases and J shed 3 bases, with 13 bases lying between them. Here the CDR3 reads CASRRGRRTDTQYF. DNA of the CDR3: TGTGCCAGCAGGAGAGGGAGGCGTACAGATACGCAGTATTTT.

This chain joins TRBV24-1 and TRBJ2-5; tentative D call: TRBD1 (6 bases). This CDR3 comprises 16 residues. Germline V CDR1 and CDR2: KGHDR, SFDVKD. The V end lost 3 bases, the J end lost 3 bases, and 16 bases lay between the germline ends. CDR3 residues: CATSDATGTGKETQYF. In DNA, the CDR3 is TGTGCCACCAGTGATGCCACAGGGACGGGAAAAGAGACCCAGTACTTC.

The CDR3: CASRGDRNSGANVLTF. The CDR3 DNA follows: TGTGCCAGCAGGGGGGACAGAAACTCTGGGGCCAACGTCCTGACTTTC. The chain recombines TRBV2 with TRBJ2-6; TRBD1 matches 7 bases. J was trimmed by 0 bases and V by 6 bases; bases with no gene match: 5. The germline V gene encodes CDR1 SNHLY and CDR2 FYNNEI. CDR3 size: 16 residues.

This sequence joins TRBV18 and TRBJ1-1; D unresolved. Trimming removed 1 base from V and 3 bases from J, with 9 bases in between. Germline V lookup: CDR1 KGHSH, CDR2 LQKENI. The CDR3 runs 14 residues. CDR3 amino acids: CASSPRADHTEAFF. In DNA, the CDR3 is TGTGCCAGCTCACCACGGGCAGACCACACTGAAGCTTTCTTT. The entire variable domain, with the rest obtained from reference TRBV18 and TRBJ1-1, is as follows: NAGVMQNPRHLVRRRGQEARLRCSPMKGHSHVYWYRQLPEEGLKFMVYLQKENIIDESGMPKERFSAEFPKEGPSILRIQQVVRGDSAAYFCASSPRADHTEAFFGQGTRLTVV.

This clonotype came up once. The J gene is TRBJ2-3, the V gene TRBV12-3 or TRBV12-4; D unresolved. This CDR3 comprises 14 residues. V was clipped by 3 bases and J by 4 bases, with 11 bases between them. CDR3 loop: CASSLQGFPDTQYF. As DNA, the CDR3 is TGTGCCAGCAGTTTGCAAGGGTTTCCAGATACGCAGTATTTT.

This clonotype occurred a few times. The chain has TRBV20-1 and TRBJ1-3, with D possibly matching TRBD1 (6 bases). V was clipped by 6 bases and J by 1 base, with 13 bases between them. This CDR3 is 14 amino acids long. Germline CDR1 is DFQATT and CDR2 is SNEGSKA (reference sequence). The chain's CDR3 is CSAQDSLSGNTIYF. The CDR3 DNA follows: TGCAGTGCCCAGGACAGCCTTTCTGGAAACACCATATATTTT.

The chain joins TRBV7-2 to TRBJ1-1; D unclear. Between the trimmed V and J ends, which lost 0 bases and 6 bases, there was a span of 8 bases. The CDR3 has 13 residues. Germline assignment: CDR1 SGHTA and CDR2 FQGNSA. The chain's CDR3 is CASSLAQSSEAFF. CDR3 nucleotide sequence: TGTGCCAGCAGCTTAGCTCAGAGTTCTGAAGCTTTCTTT.

Details on this clonotype: The junction differs from germline at one of its ends, possibly a read error. The chain is built from TRBV3-1 and TRBJ2-3; D ambiguous. CDR1 and CDR2 (germline): LGHDT, YNNKEL (reference sequence). The CDR3 consists of 12 residues. DNA for the CDR3: TGTGCCTGCAGGCATAGCACAGATACGCAGTATTTT. Its protein is CACRHSTDTQYF.

The V gene is TRBV5-5, the J gene TRBJ2-5; D might be TRBD1 (5 bases). The last part of the DNA fits TRBJ2-7 better; the J call may be wrong. CDR1 and CDR2 from the germline V gene are SGHKS and YYEKEE (reference sequence). The CDR3 consists of 14 residues. The CDR3 region is CASSLEQAYYEQYF. The CDR3 DNA reads as TGTGCCAGCAGCTTAGAACAGGCCTACTACGAGCAGTACTTC.

The V call is TRBV6-6, the J call TRBJ2-7; 7 bases agree with TRBD2. Germline-derived CDR1 and CDR2 are MNHNY and SVGAGI (reference sequence). The V segment lost 9 bases and the J segment 4 bases; nucleotides outside the gene matches: 12. The CDR3 has 14 amino acids. The CDR3 here is CARSGGRESYEQYF. The CDR3 nucleotides read TGTGCCAGGAGTGGGGGGAGGGAATCTTACGAGCAGTACTTC.

The chain couples TRBV7-9 to TRBJ2-3; D is ambiguous. CDR3 size: 13 residues. V was shortened by 1 base and J by 5 bases, with 7 bases between the two germline ends. The germline V gene has CDR1 SEHNR and CDR2 FQNEAQ (reference sequence). The CDR3 DNA reads TGTGCCAGCAGCTTAGACAGACTAGATACGCAGTATTTT. Its translation is CASSLDRLDTQYF.